The rows below give T cell receptor beta chains drawn from one sample of a study of CD8 T cells in ankylosing spondylitis. TCRdb recomputed calls from the 5' RACE reads with MiXCR, one row per CDR3 protein. Of hundreds of thousands of distinct CDR3 sequences listed, about 13% were seen once; the top ten hold under 7.5%. The specimen sequenced was blood, either unsorted or a sorted T cell fraction (not recorded which). The origin of the receptors is a male donor with ankylosing spondylitis. CDR3s include the opening cysteine and the closing phenylalanine or tryptophan. Fields, in order: V gene, clone size, D gene, J gene, CDR3 DNA, CDR3 protein. A D gene is named only where the DNA matches it firmly. Only some rows state a clone size, as once, few, many or a class for expanded clones.

V: TRBV2
size: NA
D: NA
J: TRBJ1-1
DNA: TGTGCCAGTACTGATTTTCAGAACACTGAAGCTTTCTTT
CDR3: CASTDFQNTEAFF

V: TRBV4-1
size: many
D: NA
J: TRBJ2-7
DNA: TGCGCCAGCAGCCAGGAGACAGTCTACGAGCAGTACTTC
CDR3: CASSQETVYEQYF

V: TRBV6-2/TRBV6-3
size: NA
D: NA
J: TRBJ2-7
DNA: TGTGCCAGCAGTTACGGCGGTCTCCAAGGGGGGGAGCAGTACTTC
CDR3: CASSYGGLQGGEQYF

V: TRBV7-9
size: NA
D: TRBD1
J: TRBJ1-2
DNA: TGTGCCAGCAGTCGAGCCAGGGGGGCTAACTATGGCTACACCTTC
CDR3: CASSRARGANYGYTF

V: TRBV6-5
size: few
D: TRBD1
J: TRBJ2-1
DNA: TGTGCCAGCAGTTACTCGATGGGACAGGGGATCAATGAGCAGTTCTTC
CDR3: CASSYSMGQGINEQFF

V: TRBV6-5
size: few
D: TRBD2
J: TRBJ2-7
DNA: TGTGCCAGCAGTTACTCGACTAGCGGGAGCTCCTACGAGCAGTACTTC
CDR3: CASSYSTSGSSYEQYF

V: TRBV20-1
size: few
D: NA
J: TRBJ1-2
DNA: TGCAGTGCTAGAGGGGACACTTACTATGGCTACACCTTC
CDR3: CSARGDTYYGYTF

V: TRBV7-2
size: NA
D: TRBD1
J: TRBJ2-7
DNA: TGTGCCAGCAGCACGACAGGGGACTCCTACGAGCAGTACTTC
CDR3: CASSTTGDSYEQYF

V: TRBV20-1
size: few
D: TRBD1
J: TRBJ2-1
DNA: TGCACCTACAGGGGGCCCTACAATGAGCAGTTCTTC
CDR3: CTYRGPYNEQFF

V: TRBV9
size: few
D: NA
J: TRBJ1-5
DNA: TGTGCCAGCAGCGTAGGAGCAGGGGTCAATCAGCCCCAGCATTTT
CDR3: CASSVGAGVNQPQHF

V: TRBV11-2
size: NA
D: NA
J: TRBJ2-6
DNA: TGTGCCAGCAGCTTAGGGGTTTCAGGGTTTGGTGGGGCCAACGTCCTGACTTTC
CDR3: CASSLGVSGFGGANVLTF

V: TRBV25-1
size: NA
D: NA
J: TRBJ1-2
DNA: TGTGCCAGCAGTGACTTAAGGGAGGGTTTTGGCTACACCTTC
CDR3: CASSDLREGFGYTF

V: TRBV7-9
size: NA
D: NA
J: TRBJ2-7
DNA: TGTGCCAGCAGCTTTATGGCTGGTCCACCCAATCTTTACGAGCAGTACTTC
CDR3: CASSFMAGPPNLYEQYF

V: TRBV5-1
size: many
D: NA
J: TRBJ2-1
DNA: TGCGCCAGCAGTCCTCCGGGACAAGCCAGTGAGCAGTTCTTC
CDR3: CASSPPGQASEQFF

V: TRBV11-2
size: NA
D: NA
J: TRBJ2-1
DNA: TGTGCCAGCAGCTTCTCCCCCAGCTCCTACAATGAGCAGTTCTTC
CDR3: CASSFSPSSYNEQFF

V: TRBV12-3/TRBV12-4
size: few
D: NA
J: TRBJ2-1
DNA: TGTGCCAGCACTCAATTTGGGACCCCGGGGAATGAGCAGTTCTTC
CDR3: CASTQFGTPGNEQFF

V: TRBV11-2
size: few
D: NA
J: TRBJ2-7
DNA: TGTGCCAGCAGCTTAAAGGCCCCCCGGGACGTATCCTACGAGCAGTACTTC
CDR3: CASSLKAPRDVSYEQYF

V: TRBV3-1
size: few
D: NA
J: TRBJ1-2
DNA: TGTGCCAGCAGCCACCTGGGGGGGAACTATGGCTACACCTTC
CDR3: CASSHLGGNYGYTF

V: TRBV7-2
size: many
D: NA
J: TRBJ2-1
DNA: TGTGCCAGCACCCTCCTGAGCTCCTACAATGAGCAGTTCTTC
CDR3: CASTLLSSYNEQFF

V: TRBV2
size: NA
D: NA
J: TRBJ1-2
DNA: TGTGCCAGCAGTGAACGGGACGGATACTTATCTAACTATGGCTACACCTTC
CDR3: CASSERDGYLSNYGYTF

V: TRBV20-1
size: few
D: NA
J: TRBJ1-4
DNA: TGCAGTGCTCCCTTAGGGCTGGCTAATGAAAAACTGTTTTTT
CDR3: CSAPLGLANEKLFF

V: TRBV29-1
size: NA
D: NA
J: TRBJ1-6
DNA: TGCAGCGCCGCCCTCGGGGAAGGTTCACCCCTCCACTTT
CDR3: CSAALGEGSPLHF

V: TRBV24-1
size: few
D: NA
J: TRBJ2-1
DNA: TGTGCCACCAGTGACAGGTGGTTTGATGAGCAGTTCTTC
CDR3: CATSDRWFDEQFF

V: TRBV20-1
size: NA
D: NA
J: TRBJ2-1
DNA: TGCAGTGCTAGTGTCGACTCCTATGGGGAGCAGTTCTTC
CDR3: CSASVDSYGEQFF

V: TRBV20-1
size: few
D: NA
J: TRBJ1-5
DNA: TGCAGTGCTAGAGATGATGGACCCCAGCATTTT
CDR3: CSARDDGPQHF

V: TRBV14
size: NA
D: TRBD2
J: TRBJ2-5
DNA: TGTGCCAGCAGCGAGGCTTTGGCTAGCGGGAACTCGGGCGAGACCCAGTACTTC
CDR3: CASSEALASGNSGETQYF

V: TRBV7-9
size: few
D: NA
J: TRBJ1-1
DNA: TGTGCCAGCAGCTTTTCGGTTGAAGCTTTCTTT
CDR3: CASSFSVEAFF

V: TRBV12-3/TRBV12-4
size: many
D: NA
J: TRBJ1-6
DNA: TGTGCCAGCAGTTGGGGGAAGAATTCACCCCTCCACTTT
CDR3: CASSWGKNSPLHF

V: TRBV7-9
size: many
D: TRBD1
J: TRBJ2-1
DNA: TGTGCCAGCAGTACCGACAGGGTGGGCCGGAATGAGCAGTTCTTC
CDR3: CASSTDRVGRNEQFF

V: TRBV5-6
size: NA
D: TRBD2
J: TRBJ2-5
DNA: TGTGCCAGCACCTTACTAGCGGGAGAGACCCAGTACTTC
CDR3: CASTLLAGETQYF

V: TRBV2
size: NA
D: NA
J: TRBJ2-1
DNA: TGTGCCAGCGTGGCCAGGGGGTTAACTAGCGTCACCTACAATGAGCAGTTCTTC
CDR3: CASVARGLTSVTYNEQFF

V: TRBV24-1
size: many
D: NA
J: TRBJ2-1
DNA: TGTGCCACCAGTGATTTCCGCTTGGAGCAGTTCTTC
CDR3: CATSDFRLEQFF

V: TRBV5-1
size: NA
D: NA
J: TRBJ2-1
DNA: TGCGCCAGCAGCTTAAAACGGGAGCATGAGCAGTTCTTC
CDR3: CASSLKREHEQFF

V: TRBV20-1
size: many
D: TRBD2
J: TRBJ2-7
DNA: TGCAGTGCTAGAGACGTTTCGGGGACTAGCGGGAGTGTGCAGTACTTC
CDR3: CSARDVSGTSGSVQYF

V: TRBV7-2
size: many
D: NA
J: TRBJ2-5
DNA: TGTGCCAGCAGCTTAGCAAGGACTCAAGAGACCCAGTACTTC
CDR3: CASSLARTQETQYF

V: TRBV20-1
size: few
D: NA
J: TRBJ2-3
DNA: TGCAGTGCTGTGACGCAGGATAGCACAGATACGCAGTATTTT
CDR3: CSAVTQDSTDTQYF

V: TRBV20-1
size: NA
D: TRBD2
J: TRBJ2-7
DNA: TGCAGTGCTAGAGGACTCCAAGCGGGAGGGAACGAGCAGTACTTC
CDR3: CSARGLQAGGNEQYF

V: TRBV5-1
size: NA
D: TRBD2
J: TRBJ2-1
DNA: TGCGCCAGCAGCCTTAGCGGGAGGAGAGATGAGCAGTTCTTC
CDR3: CASSLSGRRDEQFF

V: TRBV7-2
size: NA
D: TRBD1
J: TRBJ2-3
DNA: TGTGCCAGCAGCTTTTTTGCAGGGGGCGTCCCAGATACGCAGTATTTT
CDR3: CASSFFAGGVPDTQYF

V: TRBV3-1
size: many
D: NA
J: TRBJ1-6
DNA: TGTGCCAGCAGGCGGGCACAGTGGAATTCACCCCTCCACTTT
CDR3: CASRRAQWNSPLHF

V: TRBV12-3/TRBV12-4
size: many
D: NA
J: TRBJ2-5
DNA: TGTGCCAGCAGTTTAAACGGGGAGGAGACCCAGTACTTC
CDR3: CASSLNGEETQYF

V: TRBV9
size: few
D: NA
J: TRBJ2-7
DNA: TGTGCCAGCAGCGAAACAGACTCCTACGAGCAGTACTTC
CDR3: CASSETDSYEQYF

V: TRBV6-6
size: few
D: NA
J: TRBJ1-1
DNA: TGTGCCAGCAGCCATATAGGTAACGCTGAAGCTTTCTTT
CDR3: CASSHIGNAEAFF

V: TRBV27
size: few
D: NA
J: TRBJ2-3
DNA: TGTGCCAGCAGTTTATCGGAACGCGACCCGAGGACGCAGTATTTT
CDR3: CASSLSERDPRTQYF

V: TRBV20-1
size: few
D: NA
J: TRBJ2-7
DNA: TGCAGTGCTCCGCGGAAAGGGGGAAGGGTCTACGAGCAGTACTTC
CDR3: CSAPRKGGRVYEQYF

V: TRBV3-1
size: few
D: NA
J: TRBJ2-1
DNA: TGTGCCAGCAGCCAAGGGGGGGTCCTATCCTACAATGAGCAGTTCTTC
CDR3: CASSQGGVLSYNEQFF

V: TRBV29-1
size: NA
D: NA
J: TRBJ1-2
DNA: TGCAGCGTTAAGGCTTTACAGGGATTGGGCTACACCTTC
CDR3: CSVKALQGLGYTF

V: TRBV20-1
size: NA
D: NA
J: TRBJ2-1
DNA: TGCAGTGCTATCGACGGGTACAATGAGCAGTTCTTC
CDR3: CSAIDGYNEQFF

V: TRBV11-3
size: few
D: TRBD2
J: TRBJ2-5
DNA: TGTGCCAGCATCCCGGGACTAGCGGACCAAGAGACCCAGTACTTC
CDR3: CASIPGLADQETQYF

V: TRBV10-3
size: few
D: NA
J: TRBJ2-3
DNA: TGTGCCATCAGATGGATGGAGGGGGGCACAGATACGCAGTATTTT
CDR3: CAIRWMEGGTDTQYF